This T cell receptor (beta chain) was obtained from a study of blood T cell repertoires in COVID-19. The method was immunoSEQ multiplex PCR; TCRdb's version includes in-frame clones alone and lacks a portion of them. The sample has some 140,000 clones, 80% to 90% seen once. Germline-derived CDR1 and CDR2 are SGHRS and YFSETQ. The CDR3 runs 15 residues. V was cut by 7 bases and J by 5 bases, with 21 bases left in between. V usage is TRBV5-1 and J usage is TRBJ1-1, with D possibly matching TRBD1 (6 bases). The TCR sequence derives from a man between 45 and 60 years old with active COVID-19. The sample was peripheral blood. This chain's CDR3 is CASRVAGARGTEAFF. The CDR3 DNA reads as TGCGCCAGCCGGGTAGCAGGGGCTAGGGGGACTGAAGCTTTCTTT.